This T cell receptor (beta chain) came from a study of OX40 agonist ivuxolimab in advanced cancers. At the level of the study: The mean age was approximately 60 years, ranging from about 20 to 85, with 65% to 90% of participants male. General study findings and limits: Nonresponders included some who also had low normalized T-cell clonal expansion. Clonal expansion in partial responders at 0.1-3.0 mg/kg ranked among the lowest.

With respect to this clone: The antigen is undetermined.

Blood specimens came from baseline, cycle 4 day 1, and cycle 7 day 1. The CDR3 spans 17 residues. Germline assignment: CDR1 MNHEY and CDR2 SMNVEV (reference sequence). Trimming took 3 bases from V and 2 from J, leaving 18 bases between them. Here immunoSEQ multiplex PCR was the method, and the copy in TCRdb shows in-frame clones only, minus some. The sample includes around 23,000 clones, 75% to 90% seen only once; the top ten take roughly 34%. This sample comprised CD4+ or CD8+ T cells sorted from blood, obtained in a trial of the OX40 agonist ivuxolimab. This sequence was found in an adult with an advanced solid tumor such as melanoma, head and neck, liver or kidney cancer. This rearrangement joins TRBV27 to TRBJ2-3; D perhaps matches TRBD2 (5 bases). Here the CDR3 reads CASSFAWTSGFTDTQYF. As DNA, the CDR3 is TGTGCCAGCAGTTTCGCTTGGACTTCGGGATTCACAGATACGCAGTATTTT.